The 14 T cell receptor beta chains presented below share a single source sample, sequenced in a study of T cells expressing NK-cell markers. Following a re-call of the 5' RACE reads, TCRdb has one entry per CDR3 protein and lacks DNA. This sample's table reports a few hundred thousand distinct CDR3 sequences. Sequenced material: blood T cells: a sorted CD56 or NKG2C T cell subset, CD4+ or CD8+ T cells, or bulk PBMC T cells (not recorded which). The receptor source for this set is a man aged 18-70 years in good health.

This chain uses TRBV12-3 or TRBV12-4 with TRBJ1-3; TCRdb calls TRBD1, which cannot be checked without DNA. The CDR3 extends over 16 amino acids. CDR3 in amino acids: CASSRGQSHSGNTIYF.

This chain uses TRBV24-1 with TRBJ2-5; TCRdb gives TRBD1 as the D gene, but with no DNA this cannot be confirmed. Germline values: CDR1 KGHDR, CDR2 SFDVKD. CDR3 length: 18 residues. CDR3 region: CATRTGGAPPLRQETQYF.

V gene TRBV2 combines with J gene TRBJ1-5; the D gene TCRdb calls, TRBD1, cannot be checked with no DNA. CDR1 is SNHLY, CDR2 FYNNEI, per germline. CDR3 length equals 14 residues. This CDR3 reads CASRGQGAHQPQHF.

V and J are TRBV7-9 and TRBJ2-3; TCRdb returns TRBD2, unconfirmable since there is no DNA. The germline CDR1 and CDR2 sequences are SEHNR and FQNEAQ (reference sequence). This CDR3 contains 12 residues. CDR3 loop: CATAEGTDTQYF.

The chain is built from TRBV3-1 and TRBJ2-5; TCRdb calls TRBD1, which cannot be checked without DNA. CDR3 size: 16 residues. Germline values: CDR1 LGHDT, CDR2 YNNKEL (reference sequence). The CDR3: CASTDTTGGGSETQYF.

The V gene is TRBV12-3 or TRBV12-4, the J gene TRBJ2-2; checking the TCRdb D call of TRBD2 is not possible without DNA. This CDR3 has 14 amino acids. The CDR3 here is CASSQQGLSGELFF.

The V gene is TRBV6-1, the J gene TRBJ1-1; no DNA is available, so the TRBD1 call from TCRdb remains unchecked. The CDR3 consists of 14 residues. CDR1 and CDR2 from the germline V gene are MNHNS and SASEGT. CDR3 loop: CASADQGGDTEAFF.

The rearrangement uses TRBV20-1 and TRBJ1-4; TCRdb returns TRBD1, unconfirmable since there is no DNA. The germline V gene encodes CDR1 DFQATT and CDR2 SNEGSKA (reference sequence). CDR3 size: 13 residues. CDR3 region: CSAHEGGFEKLFF.

The chain joins TRBV15 to TRBJ2-2; TCRdb lists TRBD2, though no DNA is available to test this call. Germline CDR1 LNHNV, CDR2 YYDKDF (reference sequence). The CDR3 is 17 residues long. CDR3 sequence reads: CATSRDLIGGSTGELFF.

J is TRBJ1-1 and V is TRBV5-1; lacking DNA, the TRBD1 call made by TCRdb goes unchecked. CDR3 length equals 16 residues. Germline V CDR1 and CDR2: SGHRS, YFSETQ. This CDR3 is CASSPRIGEGDTEAFF.

The chain employs TRBV7-8 and TRBJ2-5; TCRdb reports TRBD1, a call that lacks DNA to check it against. This CDR3 has 13 amino acids. The germline V gene has CDR1 SGHVS and CDR2 FQNEAQ. The CDR3 loop is CASRDRQQETQYF. The whole variable domain, remainder taken from reference TRBV7-8 and TRBJ2-5, is GAGVSQSPRYKVAKRGQDVALRCDPISGHVSLFWYQQALGQGPEFLTYFQNEAQLDKSGLPSDRFFAERPEGSVSTLKIQRTQQEDSAVYLCASRDRQQETQYFGPGTRLLVL.

This chain uses TRBV5-1 with TRBJ1-1. The germline gives CDR1 SGHRS, CDR2 YFSETQ. This CDR3 is built from 13 residues. The CDR3 here is CASTIQHNTEAFF.

The chain carries TRBV3-1 and TRBJ1-6; TCRdb returns TRBD1, unconfirmable since there is no DNA. The CDR3 loop spans 14 amino acids. CDR1 LGHDT and CDR2 YNNKEL come from the germline V gene (reference sequence). CDR3 sequence: CASVGTGVNSPLHF.

The rearrangement links TRBV28 to TRBJ2-7; TCRdb outputs TRBD1, but without DNA this stays unchecked. Germline loops: CDR1 MDHEN, CDR2 SYDVKM. CDR3 length: 14 amino acids. CDR3 region: CASSRPYSSYEQYF.